This T cell receptor (beta chain) was recovered during a study of naive and memory T cell subsets. The germline V gene encodes CDR1 LGHNT and CDR2 FRNRAP. This CDR3 has 13 amino acids. The V end lost 6 bases, the J end lost 1 base, and 7 bases lay between the germline ends. An equimolar mix of two oligonucleotides served as the beta constant-region primer for TRBC1 and TRBC2. In TCRdb, the UMI-ligation and nested PCR reads were re-called with MiXCR into one record per CDR3 protein. The sample comprises 120,000 to 150,000 distinct CDR3 sequences, about 17% of which are singletons, and 0.14% to 0.15% rests with the top ten.

The sample comprised naive CD4+ T cells from blood. The clonotype originates from a human donor in good health. The V and J genes are TRBV12-5 and TRBJ1-3; D not certain. The CDR3 is CASGSGSGNTIYF. CDR3 nucleotides: TGTGCTAGTGGGTCTGGATCTGGAAACACCATATATTTT. Complete variable domain (other parts from reference TRBV12-5 and TRBJ1-3): DARVTQTPRHKVTEMGQEVTMRCQPILGHNTVFWYRQTMMQGLELLAYFRNRAPLDDSGMPKDRFSAEMPDATLATLKIQPSEPRDSAVYFCASGSGSGNTIYFGEGSWLTVV.